This T cell receptor (beta chain) came from a study of cytomegalovirus exposure and HLA in healthy donors. The CDR3 runs 13 residues. V dropped 2 bases and J dropped 4 bases, with 8 bases sitting between them. Germline-derived CDR1 and CDR2 are LNHNV and YYDKDF (reference sequence). Primers included in the PCR were 60 Vbeta and 13 Jbeta primers. Sequencing used immunoSEQ multiplex PCR; TCRdb keeps in-frame clones, though not all of them. Altogether more than 200,000 clones are present, approximately 87% being singletons, with the ten largest covering roughly 1.3%. V is TRBV15 and J is TRBJ1-1; D is undetermined. The clonotype comes from a human donor in good health. Sequencing used PBMCs. CDR3 region: CATSRREGTEAFF. DNA of the CDR3: TGTGCCACCAGCAGACGGGAGGGCACTGAAGCTTTCTTT. The full variable domain, with the rest looked up from reference TRBV15 and TRBJ1-1, is DAMVIQNPRYQVTQFGKPVTLSCSQTLNHNVMYWYQQKSSQAPKLLFHYYDKDFNNEADTPDNFQSRRPNTSFCFLDIRSPGLGDTAMYLCATSRREGTEAFFGQGTRLTVV.